These 13 T cell receptor beta chains originate from one sample sequenced in a study of metastatic and nonmetastatic thyroid tumors. Each patient went into thyroid surgery without having received any treatment. TCRdb ran MiXCR on the PCR reads. The sample has 20,000 to 30,000 clones; under 15% are singletons. The sequenced material came from blood. These TCRs come from a female donor with papillary thyroid cancer or a benign thyroid nodule (not recorded which). Some clones in this sample may be carry-over from other donors' samples.

This clone was counted at least ten times. The chain combines TRBV18 with TRBJ1-5; TRBD1 matches 7 bases. J lost 7 bases, V lost 6 bases, and 6 bases had no gene match. This CDR3 spans 13 amino acids. Germline V gives CDR1 KGHSH, CDR2 LQKENI. CDR3 region: CASSRQGGQPQHF. DNA of the CDR3: TGTGCCAGCTCCCGACAGGGTGGACAGCCCCAGCATTTT.

This clone has at least ten counts. The chain combines TRBV7-3 with TRBJ1-1; D possibly corresponds to TRBD1 (5 bases). V was trimmed by 2 bases and J by 4 bases, leaving 11 bases between them. Germline V CDR1 and CDR2: SGHTA, FQGTGA. The CDR3 loop spans 14 amino acids. This CDR3 reads CASSLEGRGTEAFF. The CDR3 DNA reads TGTGCCAGCAGCTTAGAAGGGAGGGGCACTGAAGCTTTCTTT.

The chain employs TRBV2 and TRBJ1-2; the D gene is possibly TRBD1 (5 bases). Trimming left V 4 bases short and J 8 bases short, with 23 bases between. CDR1 and CDR2 from the germline V gene are SNHLY and FYNNEI. The length of the CDR3 is 16 residues. The CDR3: CASSGRAHLVVYGYTF. CDR3 DNA: TGTGCCAGCAGTGGCAGGGCCCACTTAGTAGTATACGGCTACACCTTC.

This chain's CDR3 is CASSDSRTGGSPLHF. CDR3 sequence (DNA): TGTGCCAGCAGTGACTCACGGACAGGGGGCTCACCCCTCCACTTT. The V gene is TRBV6-4, the J gene TRBJ1-6; 11 bases fit TRBD1. The CDR3 length is 15 residues. Germline V gene sequence: CDR1 MRHNA, CDR2 SNTAGT. V dropped 0 bases and J dropped 10; count of bases not matched to a gene: 2.

There are many counts of this clone. The chain links TRBV10-3 to TRBJ2-1; maybe TRBD2 (5 bases). This CDR3 has 14 residues. V was cut by 10 bases and J by 8 bases, with 21 bases left in between. CDR1 ENHRY and CDR2 SYGVKD come from the germline V gene. The DNA for the CDR3 is TGTGCCAGTCACCCAAGCGGTACGGTTTATGAGCAGTTCTTC. Amino acid sequence: CASHPSGTVYEQFF.

The sample holds many counts of this clone. The chain carries TRBV28 and TRBJ2-6; 7 positions agree with TRBD1. Germline CDR1 MDHEN, CDR2 SYDVKM. Trimming at V came to 6 bases and at J to 2 bases, leaving 7 bases not matched to a gene. The CDR3 is 16 residues long. In DNA form, the CDR3 reads TGTGCCAGCAGACTAGACAGGGTCGCTGGGGCCAACGTCCTGACTTTC. It codes for CASRLDRVAGANVLTF.

Within the sample, this clone is medium-sized. The rearrangement joins TRBV5-1 to TRBJ1-6; the D gene is possibly TRBD1 (6 bases). Germline CDR1 and CDR2: SGHRS and YFSETQ. The length of the CDR3 is 16 residues. Trimming removed 0 bases at V and 8 bases at J, with 15 bases between. This CDR3 is CASSLGHRDTDSPLHF. Written as DNA, the CDR3 is TGCGCCAGCAGCTTGGGCCACCGGGACACGGATTCACCCCTCCACTTT.

This clone was detected a few times. V is TRBV6-2 or TRBV6-3 and J is TRBJ1-1; D perhaps matches TRBD1 (5 bases). Germline V gives CDR1 MNHEY, CDR2 SVGEGT. The CDR3 covers 15 residues. V shed 0 bases and J shed 5 bases, with 13 bases lying between them. CDR3 residues: CASSYSRMGGTEAFF. The DNA for the CDR3 is TGTGCCAGCAGTTACTCGAGAATGGGGGGTACTGAAGCTTTCTTT.

The V call is TRBV5-5, the J call TRBJ2-2; the D call may be TRBD1 or TRBD2 (6 bases each). The V end lost 2 bases, the J end lost 1 base, and 9 bases lay between the germline ends. Germline CDR1 reads SGHKS; CDR2 reads YYEKEE (reference sequence). This CDR3 region has 15 residues. The CDR3 loop is CASSFKGGNTGELFF. The CDR3 coding sequence is TGTGCCAGCAGCTTTAAGGGGGGGAACACCGGGGAGCTGTTTTTT.

This clone was observed many times. The chain is built from TRBV6-1 and TRBJ2-7; D unclear. This CDR3 has 13 amino acids. V dropped 6 bases and J dropped 0 bases, with 9 bases sitting between them. Germline V CDR1 and CDR2: MNHNS, SASEGT. CDR3 nucleotides: TGTGCCAGCAGCCGTCGTAGCTCCTACGAGCAGTACTTC. Translated: CASSRRSSYEQYF.

This clone has a count of ten or more. The chain recombines TRBV6-1 with TRBJ1-1; weak D call: TRBD1 (6 bases). The length of the CDR3 is 14 residues. V was cut by 8 bases and J by 3 bases, with 16 bases left in between. Germline assignment: CDR1 MNHNS and CDR2 SASEGT. The CDR3 reads CASWKAPGDTEAFF. The CDR3 bases are TGTGCCAGCTGGAAGGCCCCAGGGGACACTGAAGCTTTCTTT.

This clone was recorded at least ten times. The gene calls are TRBV2 and TRBJ2-1; 9 nucleotides agree with TRBD2. The CDR3 has 13 amino acids. Germline V gives CDR1 SNHLY, CDR2 FYNNEI. V trimming: 8 bases; J trimming: 6 bases; junction bases outside the gene matches: 5. CDR3 protein: CASQAGGGNEQFF. CDR3 nucleotide sequence: TGTGCCAGCCAGGCGGGAGGGGGCAATGAGCAGTTCTTC.

This clone was recorded at least ten times. The chain joins TRBV25-1 to TRBJ2-1; TRBD1 agrees at 12 bases. The CDR3 has 19 residues. Losses at the gene ends were 3 bases for V and 2 bases for J; bases not matched to a gene: 11. Germline CDR1 is MGHDK and CDR2 is SYGVNS. The chain's CDR3 is CASSEWDRGRNVPYNEQFF. The CDR3 DNA follows: TGTGCCAGCAGTGAGTGGGACAGGGGGCGAAACGTCCCCTACAATGAGCAGTTCTTC.